This TCR beta chain appears in the sequencing data of a study of CD8+ T cells in alopecia areata. It was cDNA, reverse transcribed from extracted RNA, that served as the sequencing template. Profiling relied on immunoSEQ multiplex PCR, and the TCRdb table lists in-frame clones only, not all of them. Of about 150,000 clones detected, 40% to 60% appear once; the ten largest clones hold roughly a fifth. Germline lookup yields CDR1 MNHEY and CDR2 SMNVEV (reference sequence). The CDR3 length is 15 residues. Trimming left V 5 bases short and J 1 base short, with 14 bases between. This TCR derives from a human donor with alopecia areata. The chain links TRBV27 to TRBJ2-5; TRBD1 is a possible D gene (6 bases). Specimen: CD8+ T cells sorted from blood, collected at week 0. The CDR3 loop reads CASSPYRQVQETQYF. The DNA of the CDR3 is TGTGCCAGCAGTCCCTACCGACAGGTCCAAGAGACCCAGTACTTC.